This entry lists 29 T cell receptor beta chains sequenced from one sample in a study of cytomegalovirus exposure and HLA in healthy donors. Primers: 60 Vbeta forward and 13 Jbeta reverse. Generated by immunoSEQ multiplex PCR, the TCRdb table keeps only in-frame clones and is missing some. The profile shows some 100,000 clones, roughly three quarters of them singletons. Sequences were obtained from PBMCs. The receptor set was obtained from a female donor in good health and CMV-seropositive.

The J gene is TRBJ2-1, the V gene TRBV4-1; D remains ambiguous. The germline V gene encodes CDR1 MGHRA and CDR2 YSYEKL. This CDR3 is built from 12 residues. Between the trimmed V and J ends, which lost 3 bases and 10 bases, there was a span of 10 bases. In DNA, the CDR3 is TGCGCCAGCAGCCACCCACCGAGGGAGCAGTTCTTC. Its protein product is CASSHPPREQFF.

CDR3 nucleotides: TGTGCCAGCACCCTAGGAGGCTCTTCGAACACCGGGGAGCTGTTTTTT. This translates into CASTLGGSSNTGELFF. The gene calls are TRBV2 and TRBJ2-2, with TRBD2 as a possible D gene (5 bases). V lost 7 bases, J lost 0 bases, and 15 bases lay in between. Germline loops: CDR1 SNHLY, CDR2 FYNNEI. The CDR3 is 16 amino acids.

Of note for this clone: The same CDR3 also results from other DNA sequences found in this sample. The chain has TRBV5-1 and TRBJ2-1; D perhaps matches TRBD1 (6 bases). This CDR3 has 12 residues. Germline CDR1 reads SGHRS; CDR2 reads YFSETQ. Trimming took off 3 bases at V and 6 bases at J, with 7 bases between the two ends. This chain's CDR3 is CASSSQGNEQFF. DNA of the CDR3: TGCGCCAGCAGCTCACAGGGCAATGAGCAGTTCTTC.

The chain couples TRBV2 to TRBJ2-7; 9 bases line up with TRBD1. This CDR3 is built from 15 residues. V trimming: 6 bases; J trimming: 2 bases; junction bases outside the gene matches: 8. Germline V gene sequence: CDR1 SNHLY, CDR2 FYNNEI. CDR3 amino acids: CASRPGTGRPYEQYF. The CDR3 nucleotides read TGTGCCAGCAGACCTGGGACAGGGCGACCCTACGAGCAGTACTTC.

The CDR3 bases are TGTGCCAGCAGCTTGGGGCGCGGGAGAACCTACAATGAGCAGTTCTTC. It yields the protein CASSLGRGRTYNEQFF. The chain carries TRBV5-6 and TRBJ2-1; 7 bases fit TRBD2. This CDR3 spans 16 amino acids. The germline gives CDR1 SGHDT, CDR2 YYEEEE. The junction had 5 bases not matched to a gene; V was cut back by 0 bases and J by 2 bases.

The chain employs TRBV4-1 and TRBJ2-1, with TRBD2 matching over 12 bases. Trimming removed 3 bases from V and 11 bases from J; junction bases left unmatched: 5. This CDR3 is built from 14 residues. Germline CDR1 is MGHRA and CDR2 is YSYEKL. CDR3 sequence: CASSHTGLAGKQFF. The CDR3 DNA is TGCGCCAGCAGCCATACCGGACTAGCGGGAAAGCAGTTCTTC.

The chain has TRBV18 and TRBJ1-5; tentative D call: TRBD1 (6 bases). The CDR3 contains 14 residues. Deletions cut 4 bases from V and 4 bases from J, with 11 bases between. Per germline, CDR1 KGHSH and CDR2 LQKENI. CDR3 loop: CASSRDRMNQPQHF. The CDR3 DNA sequence: TGTGCCAGCTCACGAGACAGGATGAATCAGCCCCAGCATTTT. Based on the CDR3 plus reference TRBV18 and TRBJ1-5, the full variable domain is NAGVMQNPRHLVRRRGQEARLRCSPMKGHSHVYWYRQLPEEGLKFMVYLQKENIIDESGMPKERFSAEFPKEGPSILRIQQVVRGDSAAYFCASSRDRMNQPQHFGDGTRLSIL.

The V gene is TRBV10-2, the J gene TRBJ2-2; 8 nucleotides align to TRBD2. The V gene's germline CDR1 is WSHSY and CDR2 SAAADI. Losses at the gene ends were 0 bases for V and 6 bases for J; bases not matched to a gene: 6. The CDR3 is 16 amino acids. The CDR3 nucleotides are TGCGCCAGCAGTGAGTCGTCGGGGGGGCGGGCCGGGGAGCTGTTTTTT. Amino acids: CASSESSGGRAGELFF.

The CDR3 DNA reads as TGTGCCAGCAGCCCCGCCGGGACAGGGGGTAGGTACGAGCAGTACTTC. It translates to CASSPAGTGGRYEQYF. The chain couples TRBV7-9 to TRBJ2-7, with 11 bases aligning to TRBD1. Germline lookup yields CDR1 SEHNR and CDR2 FQNEAQ (reference sequence). After removal of 5 bases from V and 4 bases from J, the junction contained 10 bases not matched to a gene. The CDR3 is made up of 16 amino acids.

The chain combines TRBV29-1 with TRBJ2-7, with D possibly being TRBD1 (6 bases). This CDR3 comprises 11 residues. CDR1 SQVTM and CDR2 ANQGSEA come from the germline V gene. The V gene lost 6 bases and the J gene lost 3 bases, with 9 bases spanning the gap. The CDR3 bases are TGCAGCGTCGGGACATTCTACGAGCAGTACTTC. Encoded protein: CSVGTFYEQYF.

This chain links TRBV7-6 with TRBJ2-5; D is unclear. The germline CDR1 and CDR2 sequences are SGHVS and FNYEAQ. Trimming removed 3 bases from V and 4 bases from J, with 9 bases in between. CDR3 size: 13 residues. The CDR3 here is CASSLSRRETQYF. The CDR3 DNA sequence: TGTGCCAGCAGCTTGAGCCGGAGAGAGACCCAGTACTTC.

CDR3 bases: TGTGCCAGTCAAACTCAGGACAGGGCTCCCTACGAGCAGTACTTC. Encoded protein: CASQTQDRAPYEQYF. This chain connects TRBV19 to TRBJ2-7, with TRBD1 matching 8 bases. The V gene end was trimmed by 8 bases and the J gene end by 2 bases; junction bases not matched to a gene: 11. Per the germline V gene, CDR1 is LNHDA and CDR2 is SQIVND (reference sequence). The CDR3 is made up of 15 amino acids.

The sample holds one count of this clone. The CDR3 nucleotides are TGTGCCAGCAGCCGGGAGGCACGGCCCTCCGAGCAGTACTTC. Translating gives CASSREARPSEQYF. This chain connects TRBV9 to TRBJ2-7, with 7 bases fitting TRBD2. The length of the CDR3 is 14 residues. CDR1 and CDR2 from the germline V gene are SGDLS and YYNGEE. V gave up 4 bases and J gave up 6 bases; unmatched junction bases: 10.

The gene calls are TRBV5-1 and TRBJ1-2; the D gene is possibly TRBD1 (5 bases). CDR1 is SGHRS and CDR2 is YFSETQ in the germline V gene. The CDR3 length is 15 residues. Trimming took 4 bases from V and 0 from J, leaving 13 bases between them. DNA for the CDR3: TGCGCCAGCAGCGGGGGGGAGAGTACTAACTATGGCTACACCTTC. It translates to CASSGGESTNYGYTF.

A few counts support this clone. The chain carries TRBV4-3 and TRBJ2-1; 12 bases line up with TRBD2. Germline CDR1 reads LGHNA; CDR2 reads YSLEER. The CDR3 loop spans 19 amino acids. V shed 2 bases, J shed 0 bases, and the junction held 8 bases outside the gene matches. The CDR3 here is CASSQWLAGGDSSYNEQFF. CDR3 DNA sequence: TGCGCCAGCAGCCAATGGCTAGCGGGGGGGGATAGCTCCTACAATGAGCAGTTCTTC.

The rearrangement links TRBV7-6 to TRBJ1-1; D is unclear. This CDR3 has 13 residues. Germline values: CDR1 SGHVS, CDR2 FNYEAQ. V was shortened by 1 base and J by 1 base, with 4 bases between the two germline ends. The CDR3 DNA sequence: TGTGCCAGCAGCTTAGTACAGAACACTGAAGCTTTCTTT. This gives the protein CASSLVQNTEAFF.

This clone was observed a few times. This chain connects TRBV29-1 to TRBJ1-1; D is ambiguous. Germline loops: CDR1 SQVTM, CDR2 ANQGSEA. This CDR3 region has 12 residues. Trimming shortened V by 6 bases and J by 8 bases, and 16 bases separated the two germline ends. Written as DNA, the CDR3 is TGCAGCGTGGAGCGGGGTTACGGGGAAGCTTTCTTT. It yields the protein CSVERGYGEAFF.

The chain combines TRBV2 with TRBJ2-7; 7 positions match TRBD2. This CDR3 has 16 amino acids. The germline V gene encodes CDR1 SNHLY and CDR2 FYNNEI. V was clipped by 3 bases and J by 1 base; unmatched bases: 9. This chain's CDR3 is CASSDPRLATSYEQYF. CDR3 DNA: TGTGCCAGCAGTGATCCCCGACTAGCTACGTCCTACGAGCAGTACTTC.

The genes are TRBV5-1 and TRBJ2-7; TRBD2 matches at 8 bases. After removal of 4 bases from V and 0 bases from J, the junction contained 9 bases not matched to a gene. The germline V gene encodes CDR1 SGHRS and CDR2 YFSETQ. The CDR3 covers 16 residues. CDR3 coding DNA: TGCGCCAGCAGCCCCCGGGAGGGCGGCCTCTCCTACGAGCAGTACTTC. Amino acids: CASSPREGGLSYEQYF.

This chain uses TRBV7-2 with TRBJ2-7, with 7 bases identical to TRBD2. Unmatched junction bases numbered 10, after V lost 4 bases and J lost 4 bases. Germline CDR1 SGHTA, CDR2 FQGNSA. The CDR3 spans 15 residues. The CDR3 region has the DNA TGTGCCAGCAGCTCACAAGCGGGAACGGTTTACGAGCAGTACTTC. This translates into CASSSQAGTVYEQYF.

The chain joins TRBV19 to TRBJ1-4; D possibly corresponds to TRBD1 (6 bases). Germline V CDR1 and CDR2: LNHDA, SQIVND (reference sequence). The germline V and J ends were trimmed by 4 bases and 2 bases, with 11 bases remaining between them. The CDR3 spans 15 residues. CDR3 coding DNA: TGTGCCAGTAGTACCCAGGGGTGGACTAATGAAAAACTGTTTTTT. Its translation: CASSTQGWTNEKLFF.

The chain recombines TRBV6-1 with TRBJ2-2, with D perhaps matching TRBD2 (5 bases). The V and J ends lost 6 bases and 6 bases respectively, with 11 bases between them. Germline V gene lookup returns CDR1 MNHNS and CDR2 SASEGT. The CDR3 spans 13 residues. The CDR3 DNA reads TGTGCCAGCAGAAGCGGCGGGTCCGGGGAGCTGTTTTTT. Residues: CASRSGGSGELFF.

This clone occurred once. The J gene is TRBJ2-1, the V gene TRBV5-4, with TRBD2 identical over 9 bases. This CDR3 is built from 17 residues. Unmatched junction bases numbered 13, after V lost 0 bases and J lost 9 bases. Germline CDR1 is SGHNT and CDR2 is YYREEE (reference sequence). The CDR3 loop reads CASSLDLGRAGGAEQFF. The CDR3 region has the DNA TGTGCCAGCAGCTTGGACCTGGGTCGGGCGGGAGGGGCTGAGCAGTTCTTC.

The chain has TRBV19 and TRBJ2-3; D not certain. Trimming took off 2 bases at V and 5 bases at J, with 8 bases between the two ends. The CDR3 sequence is 13 residues long. Germline CDR1 is LNHDA and CDR2 is SQIVND (reference sequence). The CDR3 region is CASSIRGQDTQYF. The CDR3 nucleotides are TGTGCCAGTAGTATAAGAGGTCAAGATACGCAGTATTTT. The full variable domain, completed using reference TRBV19 and TRBJ2-3, is DGGITQSPKYLFRKEGQNVTLSCEQNLNHDAMYWYRQDPGQGLRLIYYSQIVNDFQKGDIAEGYSVSREKKESFPLTVTSAQKNPTAFYLCASSIRGQDTQYFGPGTRLTVL.

The V call is TRBV6-1, the J call TRBJ2-3; TRBD2 is a possible D gene (5 bases). From germline, CDR1 is MNHNS and CDR2 SASEGT. CDR3 length equals 14 residues. V dropped 6 bases and J dropped 5 bases, with 15 bases sitting between them. The DNA for the CDR3 is TGTGCCAGCAGAGGCGGGTACCCAGGAGATACGCAGTATTTT. This codes for CASRGGYPGDTQYF.

This rearrangement joins TRBV7-6 to TRBJ1-2; D not resolved. Germline CDR1 SGHVS, CDR2 FNYEAQ. Trimming cost V 4 bases and J 8 bases, with 23 bases left between them. CDR3 length equals 16 residues. CDR3 DNA: TGTGCCAGCAGCTCCTTGGTGGAGGCGAAGCCGAACGGCTACACCTTC. This gives the protein CASSSLVEAKPNGYTF.

This clone was found once. Relative to the germline gene, one junction end is altered; a read error may explain this. This chain joins TRBV7-2 and TRBJ2-2; D is perhaps TRBD2 (6 bases). CDR3 length: 16 amino acids. CDR1 is SGHTA and CDR2 is FQGNSA in the germline V gene. The CDR3 DNA reads TGTGCCAGCAGCTTGGTAACTAGCCGGAACACCAGGGAGCTGTTTTTT. Its translation: CASSLVTSRNTRELFF. Full variable domain (missing parts from reference TRBV7-2 and TRBJ2-2): GAGVSQSPSNKVTEKGKDVELRCDPISGHTALYWYRQSLGQGLEFLIYFQGNSAPDKSGLPSDRFSAERTGGSVSTLTIQRTQQEDSAVYLCASSLVTSRNTRELFFGEGSRLTVL.

The rearrangement uses TRBV7-2 and TRBJ1-1; the D gene is possibly TRBD1 (6 bases). The CDR3 is 14 amino acids. The germline gives CDR1 SGHTA, CDR2 FQGNSA. Trimming removed 0 bases at V and 6 bases at J, with 11 bases between. The CDR3 here is CASSLAQGFAEAFF. The CDR3 region has the DNA TGTGCCAGCAGCTTAGCTCAGGGGTTCGCTGAAGCTTTCTTT. The variable domain in full, completed from reference TRBV7-2 and TRBJ1-1, reads GAGVSQSPSNKVTEKGKDVELRCDPISGHTALYWYRQSLGQGLEFLIYFQGNSAPDKSGLPSDRFSAERTGGSVSTLTIQRTQQEDSAVYLCASSLAQGFAEAFFGQGTRLTVV.

This sequence joins TRBV29-1 and TRBJ2-1; 10 bases match TRBD2. This CDR3 spans 15 amino acids. Germline values: CDR1 SQVTM, CDR2 ANQGSEA. Germline trimming cut 6 bases from V and 5 bases from J; bases unmatched to any gene: 10. The DNA of the CDR3 is TGCAGCGTCGCCCCCCAAGCGGGGGGGAACAATGAGCAGTTCTTC. Amino acids: CSVAPQAGGNNEQFF.